This entry lists 10 T cell receptor beta chains sequenced from one sample in a study of T-cell reconstitution after alpha-beta-depleted transplantation in children. Preparation of the TCRbeta library used unique molecular identifiers. TCRdb fed the PCR reads into MiXCR, producing one record per CDR3 protein. The table records fewer than 700,000 distinct CDR3 sequences, over 10% of them present only once. Specimen: PBMCs, mostly from graft donor cells, collected 360 days after TCRalphabeta/CD19-depleted stem cell transplant. These receptors all stem from a male patient aged 10 to 17 who had a stem cell transplant for acute myeloid leukemia, so the T cells may come from the graft donor.

This clonotype was seen only a few times. V is TRBV24-1 and J is TRBJ1-5; 7 positions match TRBD1. The CDR3 spans 14 residues. The junction had 6 bases not matched to a gene; V was cut back by 4 bases and J by 7 bases. Germline V gene lookup returns CDR1 KGHDR and CDR2 SFDVKD. CDR3 nucleotides: TGTGCCACCAGTGACGACCCCAGGGGGCAGCCCCAGCATTTT. It encodes CATSDDPRGQPQHF.

There are many counts of this clonotype. J is TRBJ2-7 and V is TRBV7-9; D gene unclear. Trimming shortened V by 5 bases and J by 3 bases, and 23 bases separated the two germline ends. The germline V gene encodes CDR1 SEHNR and CDR2 FQNEAQ (reference sequence). This CDR3 has 17 amino acids. CDR3 nucleotide sequence: TGTGCCAGCAGCCAACCCCCTGGGCCAGGAACCTTCTACGAGCAGTACTTC. The encoded protein is CASSQPPGPGTFYEQYF.

The chain is built from TRBV7-9 and TRBJ2-1, with 11 bases matching TRBD2. This CDR3 spans 17 amino acids. CDR1 and CDR2 from the germline V gene are SEHNR and FQNEAQ (reference sequence). Trimming at V came to 2 bases and at J to 0 bases, leaving 3 bases not matched to a gene. CDR3 region: CASSLLAGGLSYNEQFF. CDR3 bases: TGTGCCAGCAGCTTACTAGCGGGAGGTCTCTCCTACAATGAGCAGTTCTTC.

This clonotype showed up many times. V is TRBV9 and J is TRBJ2-3; TRBD2 aligns across 8 bases. With 0 bases clipped from V and 2 bases from J, the junction kept 2 bases outside the gene matches. The CDR3 loop spans 15 amino acids. The germline CDR1 and CDR2 sequences are SGDLS and YYNGEE. CDR3 bases: TGTGCCAGCAGCGTAGGAGCGGGAGTCACAGATACGCAGTATTTT. This translates into CASSVGAGVTDTQYF.

This clonotype has just a few counts. The gene calls are TRBV11-3 and TRBJ2-3; possibly TRBD1 for D (6 bases). The CDR3 length is 14 residues. V was shortened by 5 bases and J by 5 bases, with 14 bases between the two germline ends. Germline CDR1 SGHNT, CDR2 YENEEA. The CDR3 DNA reads TGTGCCAGCAGCCCAGGGGACCCCCGAGATACGCAGTATTTT. It is translated as CASSPGDPRDTQYF.

This clonotype has a handful of counts. This chain connects TRBV7-6 to TRBJ2-7, with a tentative D call TRBD2 (5 bases). V shed 5 bases and J shed 12 bases, with 17 bases lying between them. Germline V CDR1 and CDR2: SGHVS, FNYEAQ. The CDR3 runs 12 residues. The CDR3 sequence is CASSPLSSMTYF. The CDR3 nucleotides are TGTGCCAGCAGCCCCCTCTCTAGCATGACGTACTTC.

In its sample, this clonotype was seen a few times. The chain links TRBV7-2 to TRBJ2-7; 7 nucleotides agree with TRBD2. The CDR3 runs to 16 residues. Germline V gene sequence: CDR1 SGHTA, CDR2 FQGNSA. The J segment lost 2 bases and the V segment lost 5 bases, leaving 12 bases of the junction unmatched. This CDR3 reads CASSPRLGTKAYEQYF. CDR3 DNA sequence: TGTGCCAGCAGCCCAAGGCTCGGGACTAAAGCCTACGAGCAGTACTTC.

This chain joins TRBV4-3 and TRBJ2-1; TRBD2 aligns across 14 bases. From germline, CDR1 is LGHNA and CDR2 YSLEER. J gave up 4 bases and V 0 bases, and 11 bases lay outside the gene matches. The CDR3 is made up of 20 amino acids. In DNA form, the CDR3 reads TGCGCCAGCAGCCAAGATGTCGTGGGACTAGCGGGAGTGGTATACAATGAGCAGTTCTTC. Translation gives CASSQDVVGLAGVVYNEQFF.

This clonotype was recorded at least ten times. The gene calls are TRBV9 and TRBJ2-3; D may match TRBD1 or TRBD2 (5 bases each). This CDR3 is 20 amino acids long. V was pared by 0 bases and J by 1 base, with 24 bases between. In germline, CDR1 is SGDLS, CDR2 YYNGEE. The CDR3 reads CASSVGLAGTTRRGTDTQYF. The CDR3 nucleotides read TGTGCCAGCAGCGTAGGTTTGGCAGGGACGACCCGGCGCGGCACAGATACGCAGTATTTT.

Ten or more counts support this clonotype. V is TRBV15 and J is TRBJ2-7; 8 bases are shared with TRBD2. This CDR3 comprises 14 residues. V lost 4 bases to trimming and J lost 1 base; unmatched junction nucleotides: 3. Germline V gene sequence: CDR1 LNHNV, CDR2 YYDKDF (reference sequence). As DNA, the CDR3 is TGTGCCACCAGCACGGGACTAGTATCCTACGAGCAGTACTTC. It yields the protein CATSTGLVSYEQYF.